This entry describes one T cell receptor (beta chain). The junction shows a germline mismatch at one end, possibly a read error. This record belongs to a study of control samples from healthy donors and cancer patients. Method: immunoSEQ multiplex PCR; TCRdb's copy keeps in-frame clones and lacks some. This repertoire shows more than 100,000 clones, 90% found once; its top ten account for 2% to 2.5%. This TCR derives from a man aged 18 to 29 in good health. The sample comprised blood.

The CDR3 region has the DNA TGCGCCAGCACCAGGGGGGGGGCCTACACTGAGCAGTTCTTC. As protein: CASTRGGAYTEQFF. The chain combines TRBV5-1 with TRBJ2-1, with D perhaps TRBD1 or TRBD2 (7 bases each). The CDR3 consists of 14 residues. CDR1 is SGHRS and CDR2 is YFSETQ in the germline V gene. The entire variable domain, with the rest obtained from reference TRBV5-1 and TRBJ2-1, is as follows: KAGVTQTPRYLIKTRGQQVTLSCSPISGHRSVSWYQQTPGQGLQFLFEYFSETQRNKGNFPGRFSGRQFSNSRSEMNVSTLELGDSALYLCASTRGGAYTEQFFGPGTRLTVL.